These 25 T cell receptor beta chains were sequenced from one sample in a study of cytotoxic CD8 clonotypes in ibrutinib-treated CLL. Clones were read by immunoSEQ multiplex PCR, and TCRdb kept only the in-frame ones, dropping some. The table records approximately 150,000 clones, approximately 91% of them present only once. The material sequenced was PBMCs, taken at disease progression, from a patient treated with ibrutinib. The receptors stem from a human donor with chronic lymphocytic leukemia.

V usage is TRBV29-1 and J usage is TRBJ1-4; the match to TRBD1 covers 7 bases. Germline trimming cut 4 bases from V and 5 bases from J; bases unmatched to any gene: 7. This CDR3 is 14 amino acids long. Germline CDR1 and CDR2: SQVTM and ANQGSEA. The CDR3 here is CSVAKTGLNEKLFF. The DNA for the CDR3 is TGCAGCGTTGCGAAGACAGGGCTCAATGAAAAACTGTTTTTT.

The genes are TRBV5-6 and TRBJ2-5, with 9 nucleotides matching TRBD2. Unmatched junction bases numbered 17, after V lost 0 bases and J lost 11 bases. The CDR3 contains 17 residues. Germline V gene sequence: CDR1 SGHDT, CDR2 YYEEEE. The DNA of the CDR3 is TGTGCCAGCAGCTTGGGCACTAGCGGGCGCCCGACTTTTGAGCAGTACTTC. Translation gives CASSLGTSGRPTFEQYF.

V and J are TRBV30 and TRBJ2-7; the D gene is possibly TRBD1 (6 bases). This CDR3 spans 13 amino acids. Germline CDR1 reads GTSNPN; CDR2 reads SVGIG (reference sequence). V gave up 4 bases and J gave up 2 bases, with 12 bases separating them. The CDR3 here is CAWIRTVTYEQYF. CDR3 sequence (DNA): TGTGCCTGGATCCGGACAGTCACCTACGAGCAGTACTTC.

This clone showed up just once. The J gene is TRBJ1-1, the V gene TRBV12-5; no firm D call. Germline V gene sequence: CDR1 LGHNT, CDR2 FRNRAP. The CDR3 contains 13 residues. Trimming left V 2 bases short and J 3 bases short, with 7 bases between. CDR3 sequence: CASGLQGYTEAFF. The CDR3 nucleotides are TGTGCTAGTGGTTTGCAAGGTTACACTGAAGCTTTCTTT.

J is TRBJ2-5 and V is TRBV13, with D tentatively TRBD1 (6 bases). Germline loops: CDR1 PRHDT, CDR2 FYEKMQ (reference sequence). The CDR3 has 14 residues. V was trimmed by 2 bases and J by 5 bases, leaving 12 bases between them. This CDR3 is CASSLLGAGETQYF. The CDR3 nucleotides are TGTGCCAGCAGCTTACTGGGGGCTGGGGAGACCCAGTACTTC.

This chain links TRBV19 with TRBJ2-7; 10 bases align to TRBD2. V lost 8 bases, J lost 6 bases, and 10 bases stayed unmatched. From germline, CDR1 is LNHDA and CDR2 SQIVND (reference sequence). This CDR3 is built from 14 residues. CDR3 coding DNA: TGTGCCAGTGAAGCTAGCGGGAGAGGGTTCGAGCAGTACTTC. It translates to CASEASGRGFEQYF. The full variable domain, with the rest looked up from reference TRBV19 and TRBJ2-7, is DGGITQSPKYLFRKEGQNVTLSCEQNLNHDAMYWYRQDPGQGLRLIYYSQIVNDFQKGDIAEGYSVSREKKESFPLTVTSAQKNPTAFYLCASEASGRGFEQYFGPGTRLTVT.

The chain combines TRBV19 with TRBJ2-7, with 10 bases that match TRBD2. V shed 2 bases, J shed 5 bases, and the junction held 3 bases outside the gene matches. Germline values: CDR1 LNHDA, CDR2 SQIVND (reference sequence). The CDR3 totals 14 residues. For the CDR3, the DNA is TGTGCCAGTAGTATATCGAGCGGGAGGGACGAGCAGTACTTC. Amino acid sequence: CASSISSGRDEQYF.

The V gene is TRBV6-5, the J gene TRBJ2-5, with D uncertain. The V end lost 4 bases, the J end lost 5 bases, and 11 bases lay between the germline ends. Germline V gene data show CDR1 as MNHEY and CDR2 as SVGAGI. The CDR3 is 13 amino acids. The CDR3 here is CASSSMVPETQYF. CDR3 DNA sequence: TGTGCCAGCAGTTCCATGGTTCCGGAGACCCAGTACTTC.

The chain carries TRBV10-3 and TRBJ1-2; the D gene is possibly TRBD1 (6 bases). The CDR3 length is 15 residues. Germline assignment: CDR1 ENHRY and CDR2 SYGVKD. V was shortened by 2 bases and J by 1 base, with 11 bases between the two germline ends. DNA for the CDR3: TGTGCCATCAGTGAGATACAGGGAGATAACTATGGCTACACCTTC. Encoded protein: CAISEIQGDNYGYTF.

The chain uses TRBV7-9 and TRBJ2-7; 9 nucleotides agree with TRBD1. V lost 0 bases, J lost 0 bases, and 0 bases stayed unmatched. The CDR3 contains 15 residues. Germline CDR1 and CDR2: SEHNR and FQNEAQ (reference sequence). The CDR3 region has the DNA TGTGCCAGCAGCTTAGCGGACAGGGGCTCCTACGAGCAGTACTTC. It yields the protein CASSLADRGSYEQYF.

Only a few counts were recorded for this clone. The chain couples TRBV9 to TRBJ2-5; 9 bases match TRBD2. V dropped 5 bases and J dropped 4; count of bases not matched to a gene: 12. The germline CDR1 and CDR2 sequences are SGDLS and YYNGEE. The CDR3 totals 16 residues. The CDR3 here is CASSSSAGGWGETQYF. CDR3 DNA sequence: TGTGCCAGCAGTAGTTCAGCGGGAGGTTGGGGAGAGACCCAGTACTTC.

This clone was observed a handful of times. The J gene is TRBJ1-1, the V gene TRBV20-1, with D unresolved. Trimming shortened V by 1 base and J by 8 bases, and 5 bases separated the two germline ends. Germline loops: CDR1 DFQATT, CDR2 SNEGSKA (reference sequence). The CDR3 length is 10 residues. This chain's CDR3 is CSARAGEAFF. CDR3 bases: TGCAGTGCTAGAGCGGGGGAAGCTTTCTTT.

This sequence joins TRBV19 and TRBJ2-3, with no clear D. CDR1 and CDR2 (germline): LNHDA, SQIVND (reference sequence). The CDR3 consists of 13 residues. The CDR3 sequence is CAPQGKAYHTQYF. DNA of the CDR3: TGTGCGCCCCAAGGAAAGGCCTACCATACGCAGTATTTT.

The chain links TRBV10-3 to TRBJ2-1; 9 positions agree with TRBD2. The length of the CDR3 is 15 residues. The ends lost 2 bases at V and 6 bases at J; junction bases unmatched: 5. Germline CDR1 ENHRY, CDR2 SYGVKD. The CDR3 loop reads CAISELAGYFNEQFF. CDR3 DNA: TGTGCCATCAGTGAGCTAGCGGGATACTTCAATGAGCAGTTCTTC.

CDR3 bases: TGTGCCAGCAGCGTAGACCGTACGCAGTATTTT. The encoded protein is CASSVDRTQYF. This chain joins TRBV9 and TRBJ2-3, with D uncertain. Germline V gives CDR1 SGDLS, CDR2 YYNGEE. There are 11 residues in the CDR3. Trimming removed 0 bases at V and 8 bases at J, with 4 bases between.

This chain joins TRBV28 and TRBJ2-7; perhaps TRBD1 as D (5 bases). V lost 7 bases, J lost 7 bases, and 14 bases lay in between. This CDR3 has 12 amino acids. Germline CDR1 is MDHEN and CDR2 is SYDVKM. The CDR3 sequence is CASTNSRVEQYF. CDR3 DNA: TGTGCCAGCACCAACTCCAGGGTAGAGCAGTACTTC. Based on the CDR3 plus reference TRBV28 and TRBJ2-7, the full variable domain is DVKVTQSSRYLVKRTGEKVFLECVQDMDHENMFWYRQDPGLGLRLIYFSYDVKMKEKGDIPEGYSVSREKKERFSLILESASTNQTSMYLCASTNSRVEQYFGPGTRLTVT.

This clone was picked up one time. The chain uses TRBV6-1 and TRBJ2-7; 7 bases are shared with TRBD1. V gave up 3 bases and J gave up 2 bases; unmatched junction bases: 7. The CDR3 length is 15 residues. Germline CDR1 is MNHNS and CDR2 is SASEGT. The CDR3 protein is CASSEPGQITYEQYF. DNA for the CDR3: TGTGCCAGCAGTGAGCCGGGACAGATTACCTACGAGCAGTACTTC.

The count of this clone is one. This chain uses TRBV30 with TRBJ1-5; 10 bases are shared with TRBD1. J lost 0 bases, V lost 4 bases, and 12 bases had no gene match. The CDR3 is 18 residues long. Per germline, CDR1 GTSNPN and CDR2 SVGIG (reference sequence). CDR3 DNA: TGTGCCTGGACACCCCGGAGACAGGGGGCATATAGCAATCAGCCCCAGCATTTT. Translating it yields CAWTPRRQGAYSNQPQHF.

The rearrangement joins TRBV2 to TRBJ2-1; TRBD2 is a possible D gene (6 bases). From germline, CDR1 is SNHLY and CDR2 FYNNEI. This CDR3 is 13 amino acids long. V gave up 7 bases and J gave up 5 bases, with 12 bases separating them. CDR3 protein: CASKPGVNNEQFF. Written as DNA, the CDR3 is TGTGCCAGCAAGCCGGGAGTAAACAATGAGCAGTTCTTC.

This clone was seen a single time. The V gene is TRBV4-1, the J gene TRBJ1-5; D is ambiguous. The germline V gene has CDR1 MGHRA and CDR2 YSYEKL. The CDR3 totals 14 residues. Trimming stripped 0 bases from V and 2 bases from J, with 5 bases between. The DNA of the CDR3 is TGCGCCAGCAGCCAAGAGGGTGGCAATCAGCCCCAGCATTTT. Amino acid sequence: CASSQEGGNQPQHF.

This clone has only one observation. This chain joins TRBV5-1 and TRBJ2-3, with TRBD2 matching 9 bases. Germline V lookup: CDR1 SGHRS, CDR2 YFSETQ. V gave up 3 bases and J gave up 5 bases; unmatched junction bases: 13. This CDR3 has 17 amino acids. The CDR3 DNA reads TGCGCCAGCAGCTGGCCCCAGGTGCGGGAGGGGTTAGATACGCAGTATTTT. It specifies CASSWPQVREGLDTQYF.

The genes are TRBV5-1 and TRBJ2-2; 9 positions match TRBD1. Per germline, CDR1 SGHRS and CDR2 YFSETQ. CDR3 size: 15 residues. V gave up 6 bases and J gave up 4 bases; unmatched junction bases: 7. CDR3 protein: CASKDTGGSTGELFF. CDR3 DNA sequence: TGCGCCAGCAAAGACACAGGGGGCAGCACCGGGGAGCTGTTTTTT.

V and J are TRBV18 and TRBJ1-1; 10 bases line up with TRBD1. The CDR3 is 15 residues long. Trimming took 3 bases from V and 1 from J; bases not matched to a gene: 2. From germline, CDR1 is KGHSH and CDR2 LQKENI. The CDR3, as DNA: TGTGCCAGCTCACCGAGACAGGGGGCGAACACTGAAGCTTTCTTT. Protein: CASSPRQGANTEAFF.

The rearrangement joins TRBV27 to TRBJ2-7; no firm D call. Germline V gene data show CDR1 as MNHEY and CDR2 as SMNVEV (reference sequence). V dropped 1 base and J dropped 7 bases, with 23 bases sitting between them. The CDR3 spans 17 residues. The CDR3 protein is CASSLFLPGFLGREQYF. The CDR3 DNA reads TGTGCCAGCAGTTTATTTCTCCCCGGCTTCCTTGGAAGAGAGCAGTACTTC.

A single count supports this clone. The rearrangement links TRBV2 to TRBJ2-3; D gene ambiguous. The V gene's germline CDR1 is SNHLY and CDR2 FYNNEI. The V end lost 8 bases, the J end lost 0 bases, and 6 bases lay between the germline ends. CDR3 length: 12 residues. For the CDR3, the DNA is TGTGCCAGCCAACTTAGCACAGATACGCAGTATTTT. It encodes CASQLSTDTQYF.